The clone carrying this T cell receptor beta chain was counted only a few times. The target antigen is unknown. The study ran its PCR with 60 Vbeta and 13 Jbeta primers. Measured with immunoSEQ multiplex PCR; TCRdb has only the in-frame clones, and not every one. The sample has some 160,000 clones, around 73% seen once. Donors were ostensibly healthy at sampling, although undocumented immune exposures were probable. Unmatched junction bases numbered 2, after V lost 8 bases and J lost 1 base. From germline, CDR1 is SNHLY and CDR2 FYNNEI. The CDR3 sequence is 13 residues long. This sample is part of a study of cytomegalovirus exposure and HLA in healthy donors. Study-wide results and limits: A later analysis, which compared TCR beta chains of equal frequency, found the HLA-associated ones more clonally expanded. A prior analysis recorded that most TCR beta V segments were productive about 87% or about 30% of the time.

The genes are TRBV2 and TRBJ1-1, with 9 bases matching TRBD1. This TCR was sampled from a male donor in good health and CMV-seronegative. Sample: PBMCs. The CDR3 loop reads CASGTGRNTEAFF. The DNA of the CDR3 is TGTGCCAGCGGGACAGGGAGGAACACTGAAGCTTTCTTT.